Following are 5 T cell receptor beta chains from one sample sequenced in a study of cytomegalovirus exposure and HLA in healthy donors. PCR employed 60 Vbeta and 13 Jbeta primers. The protocol was immunoSEQ multiplex PCR, while the TCRdb copy is restricted to in-frame clones and leaves out a portion. The sample lists around 200,000 clones, 74% occurring once. Sequenced material: PBMCs. Every receptor here comes from a woman aged 25-40 years in good health and CMV-seropositive.

The V call is TRBV18, the J call TRBJ1-2, with 7 bases that match TRBD1. The CDR3 runs 15 residues. V dropped 3 bases and J dropped 6; count of bases not matched to a gene: 10. Per germline, CDR1 KGHSH and CDR2 LQKENI. CDR3 coding DNA: TGTGCCAGCTCACCGCAAGTACAGACAGGGAATGGCTACACCTTC. Its protein product is CASSPQVQTGNGYTF.

V gene TRBV6-1 combines with J gene TRBJ2-2; 9 bases agree with TRBD2. J lost 4 bases, V lost 7 bases, and 7 bases had no gene match. CDR1 and CDR2 (germline): MNHNS, SASEGT. This CDR3 comprises 15 residues. CDR3 amino acids: CASNRLAVGTGELFF. CDR3 in DNA: TGTGCCAGCAACAGACTAGCGGTCGGCACCGGGGAGCTGTTTTTT.

This chain joins TRBV5-8 and TRBJ2-1; D gene uncertain. V dropped 1 base and J dropped 0 bases, with 14 bases sitting between them. The CDR3 spans 17 residues. CDR1 and CDR2 (germline): SGHTS, YDEGEE. The CDR3 spells CASSLPFGLHSYNEQFF. The CDR3 nucleotides are TGTGCCAGCAGCTTGCCGTTCGGGTTACACTCCTACAATGAGCAGTTCTTC.

The rearrangement links TRBV5-1 to TRBJ2-7; 7 bases map to TRBD2. The trim removed 1 base at V and 4 bases at J, leaving 5 bases unmatched. This CDR3 contains 14 residues. Germline CDR1 and CDR2: SGHRS and YFSETQ. The CDR3 loop is CASSLSVSGYEQYF. The CDR3 DNA sequence: TGCGCCAGCAGCTTGAGTGTTAGCGGGTACGAGCAGTACTTC.

This clone was recorded a few times. The chain has TRBV28 and TRBJ1-5; 7 bases align to TRBD1. The CDR3 sequence is 14 residues long. Germline lookup yields CDR1 MDHEN and CDR2 SYDVKM. Trimming at V came to 2 bases and at J to 4 bases, leaving 2 bases not matched to a gene. CDR3 sequence: CASSLDRVNQPQHF. CDR3 DNA sequence: TGTGCCAGCAGTTTAGACAGGGTGAATCAGCCCCAGCATTTT.